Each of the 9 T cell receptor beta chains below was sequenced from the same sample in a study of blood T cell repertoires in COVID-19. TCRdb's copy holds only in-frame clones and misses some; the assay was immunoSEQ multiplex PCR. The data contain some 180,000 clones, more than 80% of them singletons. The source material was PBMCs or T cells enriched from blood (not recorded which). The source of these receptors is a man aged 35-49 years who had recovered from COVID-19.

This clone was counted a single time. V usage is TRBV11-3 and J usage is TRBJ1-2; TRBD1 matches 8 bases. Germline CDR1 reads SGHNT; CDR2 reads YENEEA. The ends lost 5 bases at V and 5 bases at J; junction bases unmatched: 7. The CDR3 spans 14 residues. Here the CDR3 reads CASSRGQGDYGYTF. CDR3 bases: TGTGCCAGCAGCCGTGGACAGGGCGATTATGGCTACACCTTC.

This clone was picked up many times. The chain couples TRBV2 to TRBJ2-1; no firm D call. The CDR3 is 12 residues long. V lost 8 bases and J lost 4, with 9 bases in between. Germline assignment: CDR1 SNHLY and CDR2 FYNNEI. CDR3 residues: CASGPLYNEQFF. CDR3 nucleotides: TGTGCCAGCGGTCCCCTATACAATGAGCAGTTCTTC.

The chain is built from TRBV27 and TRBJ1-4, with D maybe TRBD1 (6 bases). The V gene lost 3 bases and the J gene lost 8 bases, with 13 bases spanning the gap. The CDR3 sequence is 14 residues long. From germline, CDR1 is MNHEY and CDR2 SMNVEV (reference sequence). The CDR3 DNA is TGTGCCAGCAGTTTTGGCAGGGGATTGGAAAAACTGTTTTTT. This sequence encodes CASSFGRGLEKLFF.

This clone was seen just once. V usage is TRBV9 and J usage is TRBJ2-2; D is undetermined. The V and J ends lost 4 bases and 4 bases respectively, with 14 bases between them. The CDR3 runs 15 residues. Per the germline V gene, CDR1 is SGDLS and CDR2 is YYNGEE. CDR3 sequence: CASSLTPRFTGELFF. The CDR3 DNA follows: TGTGCCAGCAGCTTAACCCCCCGGTTCACCGGGGAGCTGTTTTTT.

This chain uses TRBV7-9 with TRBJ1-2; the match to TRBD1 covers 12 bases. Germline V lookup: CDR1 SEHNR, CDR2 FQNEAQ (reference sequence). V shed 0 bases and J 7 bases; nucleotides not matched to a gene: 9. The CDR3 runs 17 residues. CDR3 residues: CASSLAPGTGGASGYTF. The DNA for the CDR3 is TGTGCCAGCAGCTTAGCCCCGGGGACAGGGGGCGCCTCTGGCTACACCTTC.

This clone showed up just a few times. The CDR3 sequence is CASTRRGYSPLHF. CDR3 DNA: TGTGCCAGCACCCGCAGGGGTTATTCACCCCTCCACTTT. The chain is built from TRBV5-8 and TRBJ1-6, with D possibly TRBD1 on 6 matching bases. V was shortened by 6 bases and J by 8 bases, with 12 bases between the two germline ends. CDR3 length: 13 amino acids. Looked up from germline, CDR1 is SGHTS and CDR2 is YDEGEE.

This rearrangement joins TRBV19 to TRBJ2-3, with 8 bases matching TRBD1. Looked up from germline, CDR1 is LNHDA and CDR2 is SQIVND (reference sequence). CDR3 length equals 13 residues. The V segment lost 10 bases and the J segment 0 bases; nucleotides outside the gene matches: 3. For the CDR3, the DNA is TGTGCCACCAGACAGGGGAGCACAGATACGCAGTATTTT. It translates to CATRQGSTDTQYF.

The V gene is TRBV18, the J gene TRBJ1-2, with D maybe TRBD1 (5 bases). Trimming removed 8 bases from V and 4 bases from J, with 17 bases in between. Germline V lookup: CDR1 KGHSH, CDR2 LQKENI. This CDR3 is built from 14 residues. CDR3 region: CASPPRAGPYGYTF. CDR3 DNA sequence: TGTGCCAGCCCTCCTAGGGCGGGACCCTATGGCTACACCTTC. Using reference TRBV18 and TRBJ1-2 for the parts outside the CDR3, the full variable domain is NAGVMQNPRHLVRRRGQEARLRCSPMKGHSHVYWYRQLPEEGLKFMVYLQKENIIDESGMPKERFSAEFPKEGPSILRIQQVVRGDSAAYFCASPPRAGPYGYTFGSGTRLTVV.

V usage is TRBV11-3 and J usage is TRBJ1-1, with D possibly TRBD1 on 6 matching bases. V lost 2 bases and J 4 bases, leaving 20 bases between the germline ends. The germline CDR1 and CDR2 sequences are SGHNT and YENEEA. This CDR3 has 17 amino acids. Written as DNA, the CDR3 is TGTGCCAGCAGCTTAATTTGGGGGGGCCAGGGAAGCACTGAAGCTTTCTTT. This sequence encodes CASSLIWGGQGSTEAFF.